These T cell receptor beta chains were read from a single sample in a study of T cells in lung cancer brain metastases. Sequencing used immunoSEQ multiplex PCR; TCRdb keeps in-frame clones, though not all of them. The table shows almost 5,500 clones, with 75% to 90% occurring only once. The sequencing input was tumor tissue from the primary lung tumor. All receptors come from a man between 65 and 80 years old with non-small cell lung cancer. Each CDR3 is given with its conserved first and last residue. D genes are given only for firm matches. For some rows the clone size is stated as once, few or many, or as a class when expanded; others skip it.

clone size: .
CDR3 length: 16
V gene: TRBV6-1
D gene: .
J gene: TRBJ1-1
CDR3 DNA: TGTGCCAGCAGTCAAGGCAGGCAGGTGGGGAACACTGAAGCTTTCTTT
CDR3 protein: CASSQGRQVGNTEAFF

clone size: .
CDR3 length: 12
V gene: TRBV19
D gene: .
J gene: TRBJ1-1
CDR3 DNA: TGTGCCAGTAGTATAGCAGACGGTGAAGCTTTCTTT
CDR3 protein: CASSIADGEAFF

clone size: .
CDR3 length: 15
V gene: TRBV9
D gene: TRBD1
J gene: TRBJ2-7
CDR3 DNA: TGTGCCAGCAGCGCACGACAGGGGGGGAAGGACGAGCAGTACTTC
CDR3 protein: CASSARQGGKDEQYF

clone size: .
CDR3 length: 11
V gene: TRBV20-1
D gene: .
J gene: TRBJ1-2
CDR3 DNA: TGCAGTGCTACTCAGGAGATAGACTACACCTTC
CDR3 protein: CSATQEIDYTF

clone size: .
CDR3 length: 15
V gene: TRBV4-1
D gene: .
J gene: TRBJ2-7
CDR3 DNA: TGCGCCAGCAGCCAAGTACACGGGCCGTCCTACGAGCAGTACTTC
CDR3 protein: CASSQVHGPSYEQYF

clone size: .
CDR3 length: 14
V gene: TRBV4-3
D gene: .
J gene: TRBJ1-1
CDR3 DNA: TGCGCCAGCAGCTCCCAGGGGCGGGACACTGAAGCTTTCTTT
CDR3 protein: CASSSQGRDTEAFF

clone size: .
CDR3 length: 17
V gene: TRBV27
D gene: .
J gene: TRBJ2-1
CDR3 DNA: TGTGCCACGCGGGGCGGAGGATTCTTCTCCTCCTACAATGAGCAGTTCTTC
CDR3 protein: CATRGGGFFSSYNEQFF

clone size: .
CDR3 length: 15
V gene: TRBV9
D gene: .
J gene: TRBJ2-1
CDR3 DNA: TGTGCCAGCAGCGTAAAGGCCCGCTCCTACAATGAGCAGTTCTTC
CDR3 protein: CASSVKARSYNEQFF

clone size: .
CDR3 length: 14
V gene: TRBV18
D gene: .
J gene: TRBJ1-5
CDR3 DNA: TGTGCCACTTCCTTGGGGACCCGCAATCAGCCCCAGCATTTT
CDR3 protein: CATSLGTRNQPQHF

clone size: .
CDR3 length: 16
V gene: TRBV7-9
D gene: .
J gene: TRBJ2-3
CDR3 DNA: TGTGCCAGCAGCTTAGTACCGGGGATCGGCACAGATACGCAGTATTTT
CDR3 protein: CASSLVPGIGTDTQYF

clone size: .
CDR3 length: 16
V gene: TRBV18
D gene: TRBD2
J gene: TRBJ2-3
CDR3 DNA: TGTGCCAGCTCCGGGACTAGCGGGGGGGGCACAGATACGCAGTATTTT
CDR3 protein: CASSGTSGGGTDTQYF

clone size: .
CDR3 length: 14
V gene: TRBV19
D gene: TRBD1
J gene: TRBJ1-3
CDR3 DNA: TGTACCAGTAGTATCGGAGGGGGCTCTGGAACGAGGCATTTT
CDR3 protein: CTSSIGGGSGTRHF

clone size: .
CDR3 length: 15
V gene: TRBV7-9
D gene: TRBD1
J gene: TRBJ1-2
CDR3 DNA: TGTGCCAGCAGCTTCGGACAGGCTACCTTCTATGGCTACACCTTC
CDR3 protein: CASSFGQATFYGYTF

clone size: .
CDR3 length: 14
V gene: TRBV9
D gene: .
J gene: TRBJ2-2
CDR3 DNA: TGTGCCAGCAGCGGGGGGGCCGTGACCGGGGAGCTGTTTTTT
CDR3 protein: CASSGGAVTGELFF

clone size: once
CDR3 length: 11
V gene: TRBV18
D gene: .
J gene: TRBJ2-5
CDR3 DNA: TGTGCCAGCTCACCAAAAGAGACCCAGTACTTC
CDR3 protein: CASSPKETQYF

clone size: .
CDR3 length: 13
V gene: TRBV6-4
D gene: .
J gene: TRBJ1-2
CDR3 DNA: TGTGCCAGCAGTAACGGTCAGGGATATGGCTACACCTTC
CDR3 protein: CASSNGQGYGYTF

clone size: .
CDR3 length: 13
V gene: TRBV18
D gene: .
J gene: TRBJ2-7
CDR3 DNA: TGTGCCAGCTCACCACCGACGGGATACGAGCAGTACTTC
CDR3 protein: CASSPPTGYEQYF

clone size: .
CDR3 length: 18
V gene: TRBV5-6
D gene: TRBD2
J gene: TRBJ2-7
CDR3 DNA: TGTGCCAGCAGCTTGGCCGGTCTCCTAGCGGGAATGGCCTACGAGCAGTACTTC
CDR3 protein: CASSLAGLLAGMAYEQYF

clone size: .
CDR3 length: 12
V gene: TRBV19
D gene: .
J gene: TRBJ2-2
CDR3 DNA: TGTGCCAGTAGTATACGGTTCGGGGAGCTGTTTTTT
CDR3 protein: CASSIRFGELFF

clone size: .
CDR3 length: 14
V gene: TRBV9
D gene: .
J gene: TRBJ1-3
CDR3 DNA: TGTGCCAGCAGCGTCGAACTGGCGGGAAACACCATATATTTT
CDR3 protein: CASSVELAGNTIYF

clone size: .
CDR3 length: 14
V gene: TRBV27
D gene: TRBD1
J gene: TRBJ2-2
CDR3 DNA: TGTGCCAGCAGAAGACAGGGCGGCACCGGGGAGCTGTTTTTT
CDR3 protein: CASRRQGGTGELFF

clone size: .
CDR3 length: 11
V gene: TRBV7-9
D gene: .
J gene: TRBJ2-7
CDR3 DNA: TGTGCCAGCAGCTTAGTTGGCGAGCAGTACTTC
CDR3 protein: CASSLVGEQYF

clone size: .
CDR3 length: 14
V gene: TRBV18
D gene: TRBD1
J gene: TRBJ2-7
CDR3 DNA: TGTGCCAGTGACCAGACAGGGGTTGCCTACGAGCAGTACTTC
CDR3 protein: CASDQTGVAYEQYF

clone size: .
CDR3 length: 14
V gene: TRBV5-4
D gene: .
J gene: TRBJ2-1
CDR3 DNA: TGTGCCAGCAGCTTGCCCGCAGGGCGAGGCGAGCAGTTCTTC
CDR3 protein: CASSLPAGRGEQFF

clone size: .
CDR3 length: 15
V gene: TRBV6-5
D gene: TRBD1
J gene: TRBJ1-2
CDR3 DNA: TGTGCCAGCAGAGATACCGGGACAGTCTACTATGGCTACACCTTC
CDR3 protein: CASRDTGTVYYGYTF

clone size: .
CDR3 length: 14
V gene: TRBV5-1
D gene: TRBD1
J gene: TRBJ1-3
CDR3 DNA: TGCGCCAGCAGCGCCACAGGGGAAGGAAACACCATATATTTT
CDR3 protein: CASSATGEGNTIYF

clone size: .
CDR3 length: 16
V gene: TRBV30
D gene: TRBD1
J gene: TRBJ1-5
CDR3 DNA: TGTGCCTGGAGTGCGACAGGGGGTACGAGCAATCAGCCCCAGCATTTT
CDR3 protein: CAWSATGGTSNQPQHF

clone size: .
CDR3 length: 15
V gene: TRBV19
D gene: .
J gene: TRBJ1-2
CDR3 DNA: TGTGCCAGTAGGACGGCGGGACACCTTAACTATGGCTACACCTTC
CDR3 protein: CASRTAGHLNYGYTF

clone size: large
CDR3 length: 14
V gene: TRBV4-2
D gene: TRBD1
J gene: TRBJ1-2
CDR3 DNA: TGTGCCAGCAGCCAAACAGGGGGCAGAGATGGCTACACCTTC
CDR3 protein: CASSQTGGRDGYTF

clone size: .
CDR3 length: 17
V gene: TRBV9
D gene: TRBD2
J gene: TRBJ2-3
CDR3 DNA: TGTGCCAGCAGCGTGGAACTAGCGGGAGGACCCACAGATACGCAGTATTTT
CDR3 protein: CASSVELAGGPTDTQYF

clone size: once
CDR3 length: 14
V gene: TRBV5-6
D gene: .
J gene: TRBJ2-7
CDR3 DNA: TGTGCCAGCAGCTGGGGGCAGGGGACCTACGAGCAGTACTTC
CDR3 protein: CASSWGQGTYEQYF

clone size: .
CDR3 length: 17
V gene: TRBV2
D gene: TRBD2
J gene: TRBJ2-1
CDR3 DNA: TGTGCCAGCAGTTACCGAAGCGGGGTTAGCTCCTACAATGAGCAGTTCTTC
CDR3 protein: CASSYRSGVSSYNEQFF

clone size: .
CDR3 length: 14
V gene: TRBV11-2
D gene: TRBD1
J gene: TRBJ1-4
CDR3 DNA: TGTGCCAGCAGCTTAACAGGGGGGGGTGAAAAACTGTTTTTT
CDR3 protein: CASSLTGGGEKLFF

clone size: .
CDR3 length: 13
V gene: TRBV6-1
D gene: .
J gene: TRBJ2-3
CDR3 DNA: TGTGCCAGCGGATGGAGGGGCACAGATACGCAGTATTTT
CDR3 protein: CASGWRGTDTQYF

clone size: .
CDR3 length: 13
V gene: TRBV11-3
D gene: .
J gene: TRBJ2-7
CDR3 DNA: TGTGCCAGCAGCGAGAGCCCCTGGGGAGAGCAGTACTTC
CDR3 protein: CASSESPWGEQYF

clone size: .
CDR3 length: 16
V gene: TRBV29-1
D gene: TRBD1
J gene: TRBJ2-7
CDR3 DNA: TGCAGCGCCCGAGAGGGCGAAACCGGGACAGGGAGGGAGCAGTACTTC
CDR3 protein: CSAREGETGTGREQYF

clone size: .
CDR3 length: 14
V gene: TRBV9
D gene: .
J gene: TRBJ2-7
CDR3 DNA: TGTGCCAGCAGCCCGACGGGGTGGGAAGCCGAGCAGTACTTC
CDR3 protein: CASSPTGWEAEQYF

clone size: .
CDR3 length: 15
V gene: TRBV6-6
D gene: .
J gene: TRBJ1-3
CDR3 DNA: TGTGCCAGCAGTTACTCCGGGGACGGTGGAAACACCATATATTTT
CDR3 protein: CASSYSGDGGNTIYF

clone size: .
CDR3 length: 12
V gene: TRBV15
D gene: .
J gene: TRBJ1-2
CDR3 DNA: TGTGCCACCAGCAGCCCCTCCGGCGGCTACACCTTC
CDR3 protein: CATSSPSGGYTF

clone size: few
CDR3 length: 15
V gene: TRBV4-1
D gene: .
J gene: TRBJ1-3
CDR3 DNA: TGCGCCAGCAGCCAACACGACAGTTTCGGAAACACCATATATTTT
CDR3 protein: CASSQHDSFGNTIYF

clone size: .
CDR3 length: 15
V gene: TRBV7-9
D gene: .
J gene: TRBJ2-2
CDR3 DNA: TGTGCCAGCAGCTCATACACTAAGAACACCGAGGAGCCGTTTTTT
CDR3 protein: CASSSYTKNTEEPFF

clone size: .
CDR3 length: 15
V gene: TRBV5-1
D gene: TRBD2
J gene: TRBJ2-3
CDR3 DNA: TGCGCCAGCAGGCCTTGGACTAGCGGGAGCTATACGCAGTATTTT
CDR3 protein: CASRPWTSGSYTQYF

clone size: once
CDR3 length: 13
V gene: TRBV10-3
D gene: .
J gene: TRBJ2-1
CDR3 DNA: TGTGCTATCAGTGAGTCGCAGATCAATGAGCAGTTCTTC
CDR3 protein: CAISESQINEQFF

clone size: few
CDR3 length: 11
V gene: TRBV5-6
D gene: .
J gene: TRBJ2-7
CDR3 DNA: TGTGCCAGCAGCTTTTTGGCCGAGCAGTACTTC
CDR3 protein: CASSFLAEQYF

clone size: .
CDR3 length: 13
V gene: TRBV5-4
D gene: TRBD2
J gene: TRBJ2-5
CDR3 DNA: TGTACCAGCAGCGGGGGGAGGGGAGAGACCCAGTACTTC
CDR3 protein: CTSSGGRGETQYF

clone size: .
CDR3 length: 15
V gene: TRBV15
D gene: TRBD1
J gene: TRBJ2-2
CDR3 DNA: TGTGCCACCAGCGGACAGGGAATTAACACCGGGGAGCTGTTTTTT
CDR3 protein: CATSGQGINTGELFF